These 25 T cell receptor beta chains were all obtained from the same sample, sequenced in a study of cytomegalovirus exposure and HLA in healthy donors. In the PCR, 60 Vbeta and 13 Jbeta primers were used. Some clones are missing from TCRdb's copy, which holds only in-frame ones; the method was immunoSEQ multiplex PCR. The profile covers approximately 120,000 clones, with 73% appearing a single time and around 8% taken by the ten largest. Sequencing was carried out using PBMCs. The receptors stem from a man aged 35 to 55 in good health and CMV-seronegative.

This chain uses TRBV9 with TRBJ2-7; 13 positions agree with TRBD2. This CDR3 region has 15 residues. V was clipped by 3 bases and J by 2 bases; unmatched bases: 2. In germline, CDR1 is SGDLS, CDR2 YYNGEE. CDR3 coding DNA: TGTGCCAGCAGCGCCGGGACTAGCGGGGCCTACGAGCAGTACTTC. Encoded protein: CASSAGTSGAYEQYF.

The DNA for the CDR3 is TGCGCCAGCAGCCAAGCCCGGGGGAACTACGAGCAGTACTTC. This translates into CASSQARGNYEQYF. V and J are TRBV4-3 and TRBJ2-7, with D perhaps matching TRBD2 (6 bases). Germline V gives CDR1 LGHNA, CDR2 YSLEER. The V end lost 1 base, the J end lost 3 bases, and 10 bases lay between the germline ends. CDR3 length equals 14 residues.

The chain's CDR3 is CASSLRGTLSYGYTF. The CDR3 DNA reads as TGCGCCAGCAGCCTCCGGGGAACCCTTAGCTATGGCTACACCTTC. The chain couples TRBV4-1 to TRBJ1-2; D call uncertain. V was clipped by 4 bases and J by 4 bases, with 16 bases between them. This CDR3 is built from 15 residues. The germline gives CDR1 MGHRA, CDR2 YSYEKL.

In the case of this clone: The sample carries other DNA sequences with the same CDR3. The rearrangement links TRBV5-1 to TRBJ1-2; 10 positions match TRBD1. This CDR3 has 13 residues. V was clipped by 4 bases and J by 5 bases; unmatched bases: 2. Germline assignment: CDR1 SGHRS and CDR2 YFSETQ. The CDR3 sequence: CASSPGQGYGYTF. CDR3 nucleotide sequence: TGCGCCAGCAGCCCGGGACAGGGGTATGGCTACACCTTC.

The rearrangement uses TRBV4-1 and TRBJ2-1, with a possible D match to TRBD2 (5 bases). This CDR3 region has 13 residues. Germline V lookup: CDR1 MGHRA, CDR2 YSYEKL. V was pared by 4 bases and J by 7 bases, with 11 bases between. The CDR3 DNA reads TGCGCCAGCAGCCCAAGTAGGACTAATGAGCAGTTCTTC. Protein product: CASSPSRTNEQFF.

This clone came up a few times. V gene TRBV5-5 combines with J gene TRBJ2-5, with D hard to call. CDR1 is SGHKS, CDR2 YYEKEE, per germline (reference sequence). This CDR3 spans 12 amino acids. V shed 4 bases and J shed 5 bases, with 9 bases lying between them. CDR3 DNA: TGTGCCAGCAGCCGGTCGCCGGAGACCCAGTACTTC. Protein sequence: CASSRSPETQYF.

The rearrangement links TRBV27 to TRBJ2-7, with D maybe TRBD2 (6 bases). Deletions cut 6 bases from V and 0 bases from J, with 15 bases between. The CDR3 has 15 amino acids. The germline gives CDR1 MNHEY, CDR2 SMNVEV (reference sequence). In nucleotides, the CDR3 is TGTGCCAGCAGGTTAAGCGGGTTCAGCTCCTACGAGCAGTACTTC. It encodes CASRLSGFSSYEQYF.

The chain couples TRBV11-2 to TRBJ2-5; D may be TRBD1 (6 bases). The CDR3 is 16 amino acids. Germline loops: CDR1 SGHAT, CDR2 FQNNGV. V lost 2 bases and J lost 1, with 14 bases in between. This CDR3 reads CASSLRSRGFQETQYF. As DNA, the CDR3 is TGTGCCAGCAGCTTACGTTCGAGGGGGTTCCAAGAGACCCAGTACTTC. Full variable domain (missing parts from reference TRBV11-2 and TRBJ2-5): EAGVAQSPRYKIIEKRQSVAFWCNPISGHATLYWYQQILGQGPKLLIQFQNNGVVDDSQLPKDRFSAERLKGVDSTLKIQPAKLEDSAVYLCASSLRSRGFQETQYFGPGTRLLVL.

This chain links TRBV27 with TRBJ2-7; weak D call: TRBD1 (5 bases). V was trimmed by 0 bases and J by 0 bases, leaving 9 bases between them. This CDR3 is built from 15 residues. The germline CDR1 and CDR2 sequences are MNHEY and SMNVEV (reference sequence). CDR3 sequence: CASSLSYRSSYEQYF. The CDR3 DNA reads as TGTGCCAGCAGTTTATCCTACAGGAGCTCCTACGAGCAGTACTTC.

This clone was counted a few times. J is TRBJ2-7 and V is TRBV5-1; 10 nucleotides agree with TRBD2. V gave up 0 bases and J gave up 5 bases; unmatched junction bases: 8. The germline V gene has CDR1 SGHRS and CDR2 YFSETQ. The CDR3 has 16 amino acids. CDR3 amino acids: CASSLEPSGGRDEQYF. The DNA for the CDR3 is TGCGCCAGCAGCTTGGAGCCTAGCGGGGGCCGAGACGAGCAGTACTTC.

The genes are TRBV11-1 and TRBJ2-5; D is uncertain. Trimming removed 5 bases at V and 1 base at J, with 8 bases between. Germline CDR1 and CDR2: SGHAT and FQDESV (reference sequence). The CDR3 is made up of 13 amino acids. The CDR3 bases are TGTGCCAGCAGCCTTCTCCTCCAAGAGACCCAGTACTTC. Residues: CASSLLLQETQYF.

The J gene is TRBJ2-7, the V gene TRBV6-5; 9 nucleotides match TRBD1. Germline CDR1 is MNHEY and CDR2 is SVGAGI. This CDR3 is 15 amino acids long. With V trimmed by 6 bases and J by 2 bases, 8 bases remained unmatched. Here the CDR3 DNA reads TGTGCCAGCAGAAGGGGGGGACAGGGCCCCTACGAGCAGTACTTC. As protein: CASRRGGQGPYEQYF.

This clone was recorded at least ten times. CDR3 in amino acids: CASSETRDRSYEQYF. The CDR3 DNA sequence: TGCGCCAGCAGTGAAACCCGGGACAGATCCTACGAGCAGTACTTC. The chain employs TRBV10-1 and TRBJ2-7, with TRBD1 matching over 7 bases. The germline V gene has CDR1 WNHNN and CDR2 SYGVQD (reference sequence). V gave up 3 bases and J gave up 1 base; unmatched junction bases: 6. This CDR3 spans 15 amino acids.

This chain connects TRBV9 to TRBJ1-2, with 8 bases identical to TRBD1. The V and J ends lost 4 bases and 2 bases, in that order; junction bases with no gene match: 10. Germline lookup yields CDR1 SGDLS and CDR2 YYNGEE. The CDR3 runs to 16 residues. In DNA form, the CDR3 reads TGTGCCAGCAGCCCATTTAGAACAGGGGGGAACTATGGCTACACCTTC. This translates into CASSPFRTGGNYGYTF.

The V call is TRBV6-6, the J call TRBJ2-7; D is undetermined. CDR1 is MNHNY and CDR2 is SVGAGI in the germline V gene (reference sequence). CDR3 size: 12 residues. The CDR3 sequence: CAHSRDSYEQYF. DNA for the CDR3: TGTGCTCACTCGCGAGACTCCTACGAGCAGTACTTC.

This chain links TRBV6-5 with TRBJ2-7, with a possible D match to TRBD1 (5 bases). The CDR3 spans 15 residues. CDR1 is MNHEY and CDR2 is SVGAGI in the germline V gene. Deletions cut 7 bases from V and 0 bases from J, with 16 bases between. CDR3 nucleotides: TGTGCCAGCAAAGGGGATTGGGGAACCTCCTACGAGCAGTACTTC. Encoded protein: CASKGDWGTSYEQYF.

The CDR3 loop is CASSSSQGTGGVIYEQYF. The DNA for the CDR3 is TGCGCCAGCAGCTCATCCCAGGGGACAGGGGGAGTTATCTACGAGCAGTACTTC. V usage is TRBV5-1 and J usage is TRBJ2-7, with TRBD1 matching 11 bases. V was clipped by 3 bases and J by 3 bases; unmatched bases: 14. The CDR3 runs 18 residues. Per the germline V gene, CDR1 is SGHRS and CDR2 is YFSETQ.

The gene calls are TRBV5-6 and TRBJ2-7; possible D gene TRBD2, 7 bases. The CDR3 length is 15 residues. CDR1 is SGHDT and CDR2 is YYEEEE in the germline V gene. The germline V and J ends were trimmed by 6 bases and 7 bases, with 23 bases remaining between them. The CDR3: CASNNPRAGAEEQYF. The CDR3 DNA is TGTGCCAGCAACAATCCGCGGGCGGGGGCGGAGGAGCAGTACTTC.

This clone is classed as medium-sized. The V gene is TRBV6-1, the J gene TRBJ2-3; TRBD2 aligns across 9 bases. The CDR3 is 16 amino acids. J lost 4 bases, V lost 2 bases, and 7 bases had no gene match. Germline lookup yields CDR1 MNHNS and CDR2 SASEGT. The CDR3 DNA sequence: TGTGCCAGCAGTGAATATGATAGCGGGGGCGCAGATACGCAGTATTTT. This encodes CASSEYDSGGADTQYF.

The chain has TRBV5-1 and TRBJ1-2; the D gene is possibly TRBD1 (5 bases). Germline V gene sequence: CDR1 SGHRS, CDR2 YFSETQ. The CDR3 runs to 15 residues. V dropped 0 bases and J dropped 3 bases, with 12 bases sitting between them. The CDR3 sequence is CASSLALGGDYGYTF. CDR3 bases: TGCGCCAGCAGCTTGGCCCTCGGAGGGGACTATGGCTACACCTTC.

J is TRBJ2-7 and V is TRBV5-1; D is possibly TRBD1 (5 bases). The CDR3 is made up of 13 amino acids. Trimming shortened V by 2 bases and J by 2 bases, and 8 bases separated the two germline ends. Germline-derived CDR1 and CDR2 are SGHRS and YFSETQ. This chain's CDR3 is CASSFPGTYEQYF. The CDR3 DNA sequence: TGCGCCAGCAGCTTCCCAGGGACCTACGAGCAGTACTTC.

This clone was found a few times. The chain is built from TRBV6-4 and TRBJ1-6, with 7 bases aligning to TRBD1. Germline CDR1 MRHNA, CDR2 SNTAGT. The CDR3 spans 13 residues. Trimming at V came to 9 bases and at J to 8 bases, leaving 7 bases not matched to a gene. The chain's CDR3 is CARTDREDSPLHF. CDR3 nucleotides: TGTGCCAGGACCGACAGGGAAGATTCACCCCTCCACTTT.

The V call is TRBV11-1, the J call TRBJ1-6; the match to TRBD1 covers 7 bases. V was clipped by 4 bases and J by 14 bases; unmatched bases: 2. The CDR3 has 11 residues. CDR1 SGHAT and CDR2 FQDESV come from the germline V gene (reference sequence). CDR3 bases: TGTGCCAGCAGCTCACAGGGGACCCTCCACTTT. It codes for CASSSQGTLHF. The full variable domain, with the rest looked up from reference TRBV11-1 and TRBJ1-6, is EAEVAQSPRYKITEKSQAVAFWCDPISGHATLYWYRQILGQGPELLVQFQDESVVDDSQLPKDRFSAERLKGVDSTLKIQPAELGDSAMYLCASSSQGTLHFGNGTRLTVT.

This chain joins TRBV6-1 and TRBJ2-5, with 8 bases that match TRBD2. The J call may be wrong; the DNA end is better matched by TRBJ2-7. This CDR3 comprises 15 residues. CDR1 is MNHNS, CDR2 SASEGT, per germline. CDR3 in DNA: TGTGCCAGCAGTCTTACCGGGACTAGCTCCTACGAGCAGTACTTC. Translation gives CASSLTGTSSYEQYF.

Points on this clone: Other DNA variants within this sample encode the same CDR3. V usage is TRBV20-1 and J usage is TRBJ2-7; D gene ambiguous. Germline CDR1 reads DFQATT; CDR2 reads SNEGSKA (reference sequence). The V end was cut by 6 bases, the J end by 2 bases, with 8 bases between. The CDR3 length is 11 residues. CDR3 protein: CSAPVPYEQYF. The CDR3 nucleotides are TGCAGTGCACCGGTCCCCTACGAGCAGTACTTC.